The 10 T cell receptor beta chains below come from one sample, sequenced in a study of blood T cell repertoires in COVID-19. Assay: immunoSEQ multiplex PCR; the TCRdb copy retains only in-frame clones and omits some. The profile covers about 78,000 clones, with approximately 86% appearing a single time and 4.5% to 5% taken by the ten largest. Input material: peripheral blood. The receptor source for this set is a man aged 50 to 59 with active or convalescent COVID-19.

The chain joins TRBV30 to TRBJ2-5, with D tentatively TRBD1 (6 bases). This CDR3 comprises 12 residues. Germline V gene sequence: CDR1 GTSNPN, CDR2 SVGIG (reference sequence). V lost 7 bases and J 0 bases, leaving 9 bases between the germline ends. For the CDR3, the DNA is TGTGCCTTCGGACAGCACCAAGAGACCCAGTACTTC. Protein product: CAFGQHQETQYF.

The rearrangement uses TRBV7-9 and TRBJ1-3, with 8 bases fitting TRBD1. Per germline, CDR1 SEHNR and CDR2 FQNEAQ (reference sequence). J lost 7 bases, V lost 5 bases, and 13 bases had no gene match. This CDR3 contains 16 residues. The CDR3 loop is CASSLNTGGGSNTIYF. For the CDR3, the DNA is TGTGCCAGCAGCCTCAACACAGGGGGAGGTTCGAACACCATATATTTT.

The V gene is TRBV18, the J gene TRBJ2-5, with TRBD1 matching over 10 bases. Germline V gene data show CDR1 as KGHSH and CDR2 as LQKENI. Trimming removed 3 bases from V and 5 bases from J; junction bases left unmatched: 3. CDR3 size: 14 residues. CDR3 protein: CASSPGQGKETQYF. CDR3 DNA: TGTGCCAGCTCACCGGGACAGGGGAAGGAGACCCAGTACTTC.

The chain carries TRBV19 and TRBJ2-1; TRBD1 agrees at 8 bases. This CDR3 spans 15 amino acids. Germline CDR1 is LNHDA and CDR2 is SQIVND (reference sequence). V was clipped by 4 bases and J by 4 bases; unmatched bases: 6. The CDR3 here is CASSNQGAGYNEQFF. The CDR3 bases are TGTGCCAGTAGTAATCAGGGGGCGGGTTACAATGAGCAGTTCTTC.

The V and J genes are TRBV5-4 and TRBJ2-1; 9 nucleotides align to TRBD2. The germline V gene has CDR1 SGHNT and CDR2 YYREEE (reference sequence). V was pared by 5 bases and J by 0 bases, with 9 bases of the junction left unmatched. There are 17 residues in the CDR3. The chain's CDR3 is CASSRSGGLSSYNEQFF. DNA of the CDR3: TGTGCCAGCAGTCGTAGCGGGGGCCTGAGCTCCTACAATGAGCAGTTCTTC.

The J gene is TRBJ1-4, the V gene TRBV28, with D maybe TRBD1 (5 bases). Trimming pared 4 bases from V and 6 bases from J, leaving 15 bases between. Germline assignment: CDR1 MDHEN and CDR2 SYDVKM. The CDR3 has 15 residues. CDR3 DNA sequence: TGTGCCAGCAGTTGGTCTGGGGCCGGGTATGAAAAACTGTTTTTT. Translated: CASSWSGAGYEKLFF.

About this clone: This sample also contains other DNA sequences that code for the same CDR3. The chain has TRBV11-3 and TRBJ2-2; a possible D gene is TRBD1 (5 bases). CDR3 length: 14 residues. V was shortened by 5 bases and J by 2 bases, with 9 bases between the two germline ends. Germline CDR1 is SGHNT and CDR2 is YENEEA. The CDR3 here is CASSLGQNTGELFF. For the CDR3, the DNA is TGTGCCAGCAGCCTAGGACAAAACACCGGGGAGCTGTTTTTT.

This chain links TRBV28 with TRBJ1-6, with TRBD1 as a possible D gene (6 bases). The CDR3 sequence is 16 residues long. V gave up 5 bases and J gave up 5 bases, with 16 bases separating them. Per germline, CDR1 MDHEN and CDR2 SYDVKM. CDR3 coding DNA: TGTGCCAGCAGTCAACAGGGACATGGGGATAATTCACCCCTCCACTTT. It is translated as CASSQQGHGDNSPLHF.

CDR3 DNA: TGTGCCAGCAGCTTAGATTCTACCTGGACAGGCCAACAAGAGACCCAGTACTTC. Translation gives CASSLDSTWTGQQETQYF. The chain couples TRBV11-2 to TRBJ2-5; 7 bases are a match to TRBD1. The V segment lost 0 bases and the J segment 2 bases; nucleotides outside the gene matches: 12. From germline, CDR1 is SGHAT and CDR2 FQNNGV. The CDR3 has 18 amino acids.

The chain carries TRBV11-2 and TRBJ1-1; 9 bases are shared with TRBD1. After removal of 1 base from V and 0 bases from J, the junction contained 3 bases not matched to a gene. CDR1 and CDR2 from the germline V gene are SGHAT and FQNNGV. The CDR3 is made up of 16 amino acids. CDR3: CASSLVQGALNTEAFF. In DNA form, the CDR3 reads TGTGCCAGCAGCTTAGTACAGGGGGCTTTGAACACTGAAGCTTTCTTT. Looking up the rest from reference TRBV11-2 and TRBJ1-1 gives the full variable domain: EAGVAQSPRYKIIEKRQSVAFWCNPISGHATLYWYQQILGQGPKLLIQFQNNGVVDDSQLPKDRFSAERLKGVDSTLKIQPAKLEDSAVYLCASSLVQGALNTEAFFGQGTRLTVV.